This T cell receptor (beta chain) was profiled in a study of T cell changes during pregnancy in multiple sclerosis (dated by TCRdb to between 2019 and 2020). Describing the broader study: The study looked at changes in the T cell repertoire across pregnancy in women with multiple sclerosis.

The library was produced with the immunoSEQ multiplex PCR assay. This immuneACCESS table, as held by TCRdb, lists in-frame sequences with V and J called but not all clones. Of the missing ones, under half trace to an unresolved V gene in checked studies; the others have no known cause. This sample comprises over 45,000 clones, roughly 94% of them detected only once. Together, the top ten hold about 0.21% of the sample. The CDR3 numbers 14 residues from cysteine through phenylalanine. Only the CDR3 part of the read is kept: 42 bases, read in frame from the first base. Clipping removes 2 bases from V and 5 bases from J, with 2 as the unmatched junction base count. CDR1 and CDR2 are drawn from the germline V gene (reference sequence): SEHNR, FQNEAQ. Concerning this clone: The target of this receptor is not known. Base qualities are not recorded, but no much larger clone differs from it by a single base.

The receptor was derived from a female donor with multiple sclerosis, enrolled in a pregnancy study. The sequences come from CD4+ T cells from peripheral blood mononuclear cells, collected in the second trimester of pregnancy. The chain uses TRBV7-9 and TRBJ2-1; 8 bases in the middle match TRBD1. The DNA reads as follows: TGTGCCAGCAGCTTAACGACAGGGGACAATGAGCAGTTCTTC. This codes for CASSLTTGDNEQFF.